This T cell receptor (beta chain) was sequenced during a study of OX40 agonist ivuxolimab in advanced cancers. Some background on the complete study: Ivuxolimab, which targeted the costimulatory receptor OX40 (CD134), was an agonistic, fully human IgG2 monoclonal antibody. Intravenous ivuxolimab was administered to patients every 2 weeks at six dose levels: 0.01, 0.1, 0.3, 1.5, 3 and 10 mg/kg. Of the 50 to 55 dose-escalation patients, hepatocellular carcinoma was present in about 19, melanoma in around 15, renal cell carcinoma in 9 and head and neck cancer in 9. In the dose-escalation cohort, nearly 85% of patients were male, and the mean age was 60 years with a range of roughly 23 to 79. Patients were allowed to have had prior anti-PD-1, anti-PD-L1 or anti-CTLA-4 therapy, and 30% to 40% of the dose-escalation patients had previously received checkpoint inhibitors. Three dose-escalation patients achieved partial responses, one with hepatocellular carcinoma and two with cutaneous melanoma. Peripheral TCRbeta sequencing was intended to test whether TCR sequence diversity was altered and clonal T-cell expansion was caused by ivuxolimab. The paper covers the monotherapy dose-escalation part of the phase I ivuxolimab trial, which included N of about 51 patients. On the study overall, not on this receptor specifically: Low levels of normalized T-cell clonal expansion were also seen in some patients who did not respond. After ivuxolimab, CD8+ T cells had more expanded clones than CD4+ T cells on average. In the 0.1-3.0 mg/kg groups, partial responders were among the patients with the lowest normalized peripheral clonal expansion, particularly in CD8+ T cells. Antigen specificity was not determined for the clonally expanded peripheral T cells. Clonal expansion of both CD4+ and CD8+ blood T cells was observed from baseline to week 6 at doses 0.1 to 3.0 mg/kg.

From its cysteine to its phenylalanine, the CDR3 spans 14 amino acids. Solely the CDR3 DNA is kept, with 42 bases framed from the first base. Sequences SNHLY (CDR1) and FYNNEI (CDR2) are obtained from the germline V gene. The junction shows trimming of 6 bases on V and 1 base on J, plus 12 bases between the germline ends. For sequencing of the TCRbeta CDR3 region, genomic DNA was extracted from the sorted cells. TCRbeta CDR3 regions were sequenced using the immunoSEQ Assay. TCRdb provides this immuneACCESS table in a form limited to in-frame rearrangements. Some clones are lacking; in checked studies, under half of them reflect an unresolved V gene, and why the rest are absent is not known. Within this sample are approximately 90,000 clones, with 91% of them counted one time only. Of the sample, roughly 8.7% falls within the top ten clones. On this clone itself: Its antigen is still unknown. No quality values exist for individual bases; no much larger clone is one base distant.

Patients with autoimmune disease history or receiving systemic immunosuppression were excluded from the trial. Peripheral blood for TCR sequencing was collected from all dose cohorts at baseline, on cycle 4 day 1, and on cycle 7 day 1. Samples were obtained from an open-label, multicenter, first-in-human phase I dose-escalation trial of ivuxolimab. The trial enrolled adults with locally advanced or metastatic head and neck squamous cell, hepatocellular, melanoma or renal cell carcinoma. CD4+ and CD8+ T cells were sorted separately from peripheral blood before TCR sequencing. The chain was built from TRBV2 and TRBJ1-2, with the D gene not confidently named. The specimen comprised CD4+ or CD8+ T cells sorted from blood, sampled in a trial of the OX40 agonist ivuxolimab. This TCR came from an adult with an advanced solid tumor such as melanoma, head and neck, liver or kidney cancer. The nucleotide sequence is given as TGTGCCAGCAGATCCTGGGCACTTAACTATGGCTACACCTTC. Its protein product is CASRSWALNYGYTF.